Below, one TCR beta chain is given with its context. This record belongs to a study of cytomegalovirus exposure and HLA in healthy donors. A multiplex PCR was run with 60 Vbeta primers and 13 Jbeta primers. The data were produced by immunoSEQ multiplex PCR, yet TCRdb's version contains in-frame clones alone and is incomplete. Among over 120,000 clones listed, about 84% were seen once. V gave up 2 bases and J gave up 4 bases; unmatched junction bases: 11. Germline loops: CDR1 SEHNR, CDR2 FQNEAQ (reference sequence). The CDR3 runs to 18 residues. The chain employs TRBV7-9 and TRBJ2-2, with 9 bases matching TRBD2. The receptor comes from a woman aged 18 to 35 in good health and CMV-seropositive. Sequenced input: PBMCs. The CDR3 sequence is CASSLRLAGSRTTGELFF. The CDR3 DNA is TGTGCCAGCAGCTTAAGGCTAGCGGGGAGCCGCACCACCGGGGAGCTGTTTTTT.